The rows below give T cell receptor beta chains drawn from one sample of a study of blood T cells in healthy people across ages. MiXCR, applied by TCRdb to the 5' RACE reads, yields one record per CDR3 protein. The sample yields more than 600,000 distinct CDR3 sequences, about 25% seen once. The same data also contributed to another study, on T cells of mothers and their children.

Material: blood. Receptors originate from a boy between 10 and 17 years old in good health. The CDR3 runs from the conserved cysteine through the conserved F or W. D genes are given only for firm matches.

d_call v_call cdr3_aa
TRBD2 TRBV11-3 CASSSNPGPGGSEQFF
TRBD2 TRBV20-1 CSASGAGGVYEQYF
NA TRBV24-1 CATSDPGSYNEQFF
TRBD1 TRBV19 CASTPDRGPEQFF
NA TRBV29-1 CSVIAPSYEQYF
NA TRBV25-1 CASSEWGGETQYF
NA TRBV24-1 CATSKKSDITDTQYF
NA TRBV29-1 CSVVGDIPYGYTF
TRBD1 TRBV2 CASSANGQGVETQYF
TRBD1 TRBV6-2/TRBV6-3 CASSAHRGRNNEQFF
NA TRBV9 CASSVGGVSSPLHF
NA TRBV7-2 CASSLVASGYNERFF
TRBD1 TRBV12-3/TRBV12-4 CASSGQGSDTQYF
NA TRBV19 CASSTWGISGSYNEQFF
NA TRBV29-1 CSVRDLAKNIQYF
TRBD2 TRBV7-3 CASSRTSGSRETQYF
NA TRBV5-1 CASSLAGYPTDTQYF
NA TRBV11-3 CASSHPVYGGHNNEQFF
NA TRBV6-6 CASSYITAHAYGYTF
NA TRBV7-2 CASSLIEGTGELFF
NA TRBV28 CASSLGARDDQPQHF
TRBD1 TRBV6-5 CASSDQGVNSPLHF
NA TRBV20-1 CSARVLTGLNEQYF
TRBD2 TRBV3-1 CASSQDLLGGRGNEQFF
NA TRBV6-2/TRBV6-3 CASSSLRGTRLPEQYF
NA TRBV28 CASRHGRSYSNQPQHF
TRBD2 TRBV27 CASSLSPRSGRETQYF
NA TRBV18 CASSPPSASTDTQYF
NA TRBV7-3 CASSLWGTPIAGYTF
TRBD1 TRBV28 CASLDRGYNEQFF
NA TRBV6-5 CASSYSTGLGVEQYF
NA TRBV7-3 CTSSRPGGNNEQFF
NA TRBV2 CASRDQLPYEQYF
NA TRBV27 CASSLMGANTETFF
NA TRBV2 CASNPDAGGNTEAFF
NA TRBV11-2 CASSLATAGEQYF
NA TRBV13 CASSFTLDIHTEAFF
NA TRBV28 CASIPGSGGTDTQYF
NA TRBV7-6 CASSFEGYGGELFF
NA TRBV14 CASRPPGNYGYTF
TRBD2 TRBV10-3 CAISESSLAGGPPYEQYF
NA TRBV28 CASSEYSGELFF
NA TRBV20-1 CSARDWGSGETQYF
TRBD2 TRBV7-9 CASSLARRERDNEQFF
NA TRBV4-3 CASSQIGGLEQYF
NA TRBV7-9 CASLSTATHYGYTF
NA TRBV12-3/TRBV12-4 CASSFPGWRNEQFF
TRBD1 TRBV7-6 CASSTGGQGGETEAFF
NA TRBV20-1 CSAREVAAYEQYF
NA TRBV20-1 CSATPLVGEETQYF
TRBD1 TRBV4-1 CASSQDSSGGPEKLFF
TRBD2 TRBV20-1 CSARVVAGKTLYQETQYF
NA TRBV2 CASSGLFGTEAFF
NA TRBV2 CASKGGRGGTEAFF
TRBD1 TRBV6-5 CASSYGDRAGQPQHF
NA TRBV20-1 CSAPKKGQETQYF
TRBD2 TRBV6-2/TRBV6-3 CASSFSGGHYNEQFF